The sequence of this TCR beta chain was determined in a study of T cells in Graves' hyperthyroidism and ophthalmopathy. The sample holds many counts of this clonotype. This CDR3 has 16 amino acids. The V and J ends lost 3 bases and 5 bases, in that order; junction bases with no gene match: 7. Per the germline V gene, CDR1 is SGHTA and CDR2 is FQGNSA. TCR beta CDR3 sequences were amplified from RNA transcripts. With the HTBI primer set, the TCR CDR3 went through a first round of RT-PCR. In TCRdb, the multiplex PCR reads were re-called with MiXCR into one record per CDR3 protein. The repertoire has approximately 300,000 distinct CDR3 sequences, around 19% of them found once; the top ten carry 39%.

Specimen: blood. The rearrangement joins TRBV7-2 to TRBJ2-1; 10 nucleotides line up with TRBD1. This clonotype originated in a man between 50 and 59 years old with Graves' ophthalmopathy. CDR3 nucleotides: TGTGCCAGCAGCTTTTACGGGACAGGGGTCGACAATGAGCAGTTCTTC. It specifies CASSFYGTGVDNEQFF.